The next 2 T cell receptor beta chains were all read from a single sample in a study of cytomegalovirus exposure and HLA in healthy donors. The PCR contained 60 Vbeta and 13 Jbeta primers. Produced via immunoSEQ multiplex PCR; TCRdb's table is partial and in-frame only. The data hold about 110,000 clones, with about three quarters observed a single time. Sequencing was performed on PBMCs. These receptors all come from a male donor in good health and CMV-seronegative.

The chain uses TRBV30 and TRBJ1-2, with a tentative D call TRBD1 (6 bases). Trimming left V 3 bases short and J 7 bases short, with 15 bases between. Germline CDR1 reads GTSNPN; CDR2 reads SVGIG (reference sequence). The CDR3 runs to 13 residues. The CDR3 DNA sequence: TGTGCCTGGAGGGGCACAGGGAAGGCTGGCTACACCTTC. Protein: CAWRGTGKAGYTF.

This clone was counted only a few times. The rearrangement joins TRBV5-1 to TRBJ2-3; 11 bases map to TRBD2. Germline V gene data show CDR1 as SGHRS and CDR2 as YFSETQ. CDR3 length: 15 amino acids. V was pared by 0 bases and J by 6 bases, with 3 bases of the junction left unmatched. The CDR3 DNA sequence: TGCGCCAGCAGCTTGGGGACTAGCGGGTGGGATACGCAGTATTTT. Its translation: CASSLGTSGWDTQYF.